This entry describes one T cell receptor beta chain. This clonotype was observed a handful of times. Its antigen remains unidentified. Within one base of it there is no much larger clone, and no base qualities were kept. This record comes from a study of identical twins (dated by TCRdb to 2016 to 2018). Regarding the study in general: To test whether fetal clonotypes persist, the study used deep sequencing on TCR alpha and beta repertoires from monozygotic twins, unrelated adults of various ages, and cord blood. Replicate twin experiments were performed at different times using different library preparation protocols to rule out contamination.

The library came from 5' RACE. The run used an Illumina HiSeq 2000. Template switching added a universal primer binding site, and the final cDNA carried a unique molecular identifier that allowed TCR cDNA molecules to be counted accurately. Specific primers in the conserved constant-segment region were used to synthesize first-strand cDNA for the TCR alpha and beta chains. To control for contamination, every cDNA library carried two barcodes: a SMART-Mk sample barcode plus Illumina barcodes. TruSeq adapter sequences, together with Illumina sample barcodes, were added in two successive PCR steps. Sequencing of the TCR alpha and beta cDNA libraries was done on the Illumina HiSeq platform using custom primers. The original methods were these. MiGEC was used to process raw reads and extract unique molecular identifiers, and MiXCR was used to find CDR3 positions. For each individual, recombination models were inferred using an EM algorithm with the repgenHMM and IGoR tools. Shared clonotypes were analyzed with the tcR package in R, and sharing was normalized by the product of cloneset sizes. Out-of-frame nonproductive sequences were analyzed to study raw recombination free of thymic and clonal selection effects. The public reads were reanalyzed by TCRdb: fastp trimming at Q25, MiXCR alignment, in-frame beta chains only. CDR3 protein duplicates are merged, each entry listing the most common genes and DNA. The V and J calls and clone size come from TCRdb's table, not from the authors' own analysis. Across this sample there are roughly 470,000 distinct CDR3 sequences, with 14% seen only once. Of the sample, 0.95% to 1% falls within the top ten clones.

Points the paper makes about the study in general: In beta out-of-frame sequences, excess twin sharing was weaker, because having fewer shared sequences lowered the signal-to-noise ratio. Recombination models systematically underestimated out-of-frame TCR alpha sharing in monozygotic twins but agreed with sharing between unrelated individuals. Compared with coincidental sharing between unrelated individuals, out-of-frame TCR alpha sequences shared between twins showed an excess of sequences with low generation probability. Abundant cord blood beta clonotypes carried fewer insertions; young adult naive repertoires showed a weaker similar trend, while memory repertoires showed none. Because the same donors could not be followed over many years, the conclusions relied on cross-sectional statistical analysis. Zero-insertion analyses could be partly confounded by invariant T cells such as MAIT and iNKT, although diverse VJ usage argued against such confounding for most clonotypes.

Every donor in the study was a healthy Caucasian. The twin cohort comprised three pairs of female monozygotic twins, all aged roughly 18 to 30 years. CD4+ and CD8+ T cell populations were isolated with positive isolation kits from Invitrogen. As encoded in the germline V gene, CDR1 is SQVTM while CDR2 is ANQGSEA. Trimming removed 7 bases from V and 0 bases from J, leaving 15 bases between the germline ends. Its CDR3 holds 14 amino acids, cysteine through phenylalanine. Left in the record is the CDR3 DNA by itself, 42 bases read in frame from the first base. The sample also formed part of further work on yellow fever vaccine responses in identical twins. That second publication adds: According to the authors, the vaccine-induced T cell response in identical twins seemed to be partly convergent and partly specific to each individual. The study precisely tracked vaccine-responding T cell clones in identical twins.

The clonotype was recovered from a woman younger than 35 in good health. The chain is assembled from TRBV29-1 and TRBJ1-1; TRBD1 might be the D gene, on 5 matching bases. What was sequenced was CD4+ T cells sorted from blood. The bases read TGCAGCGCTTCTGAGGGGCTCATGAACACTGAAGCTTTCTTT. This translates into CSASEGLMNTEAFF.